By proportion, the clone carrying this T cell receptor (beta chain) is medium-sized. Joint extraction of RNA and DNA used roughly 18-34 mg of bulk tissue that was unsorted. This sample was included in a study of tumor-infiltrating lymphocytes in primary liver carcinoma. The wider study: The patient population consisted of men and women between 30 and 69 years of age.

cDNA specific to TCR beta was made from 500 ng of total RNA, with a constant-region primer employed for priming. Modified slightly, ARM-PCR produced TCR beta libraries over three nested multiplex PCR rounds. Use of TRBV1-TRBV30 forward primers with a C-beta reverse primer characterized the first two PCR rounds, which lasted around 9 cycles each. TCRdb re-analysed the multiplex PCR reads in MiXCR, keeping a single row per CDR3 protein. The sample gives 55,000 to 65,000 distinct CDR3 sequences, 70% to 85% of which show up once; 55% to 70% is in the top ten. CDR3 length: 14 residues. Germline loops: CDR1 MDHEN, CDR2 SYDVKM. Trimming stripped 6 bases from V and 3 bases from J, with 12 bases between.

Input material: liver tumor tissue from sampling region 2. The sample's subset: tumor region T2, inferior pole. The source is a man aged 35-49 years with primary liver carcinoma and hepatitis B virus infection. This chain connects TRBV28 to TRBJ1-5; D is perhaps TRBD1 (5 bases). CDR3 in DNA: TGTGCCAGCAGAAAAGGGGAAGTCAATCAGCCCCAGCATTTT. Its translation: CASRKGEVNQPQHF.